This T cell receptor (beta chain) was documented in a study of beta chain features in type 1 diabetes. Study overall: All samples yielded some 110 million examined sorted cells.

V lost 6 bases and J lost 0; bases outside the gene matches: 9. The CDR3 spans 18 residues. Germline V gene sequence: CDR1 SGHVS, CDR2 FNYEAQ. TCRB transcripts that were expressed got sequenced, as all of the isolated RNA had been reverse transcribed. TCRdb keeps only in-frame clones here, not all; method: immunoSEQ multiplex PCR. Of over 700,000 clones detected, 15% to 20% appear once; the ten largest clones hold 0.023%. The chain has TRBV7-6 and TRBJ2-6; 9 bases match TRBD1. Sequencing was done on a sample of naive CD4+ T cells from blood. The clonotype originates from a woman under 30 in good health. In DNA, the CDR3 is TGTGCCAGCAGTTTCGGACAGGGGACGAGCTCTGGGGCCAACGTCCTGACTTTC. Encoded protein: CASSFGQGTSSGANVLTF.